Here is one T cell receptor beta chain with its context. Its antigen is currently unknown. These data originate in a study of response to subunit inactivated influenza vaccine. Findings and limits, study-wide: The authors suggested that every seasonal influenza vaccination recruits few new T cells.

TCRdb used MiXCR to reprocess the RT-PCR reads, holding one entry per CDR3 protein. The sample records around 580,000 distinct CDR3 sequences, approximately 12% being singletons. Germline V gene sequence: CDR1 DFQATT, CDR2 SNEGSKA (reference sequence). Trimming removed 3 bases from V and 0 bases from J, with 12 bases in between. The CDR3 has 15 residues. This chain uses TRBV20-1 with TRBJ1-5; possible D gene TRBD1, 6 bases. The sequences come from PBMCs from blood, collected on the day of vaccination. The TCR sequence derives from a man in his fifties who received an inactivated influenza vaccine. The CDR3 region is CSASSGGHSNQPQHF. The CDR3 DNA reads as TGCAGTGCTAGTTCCGGGGGGCATAGCAATCAGCCCCAGCATTTT.